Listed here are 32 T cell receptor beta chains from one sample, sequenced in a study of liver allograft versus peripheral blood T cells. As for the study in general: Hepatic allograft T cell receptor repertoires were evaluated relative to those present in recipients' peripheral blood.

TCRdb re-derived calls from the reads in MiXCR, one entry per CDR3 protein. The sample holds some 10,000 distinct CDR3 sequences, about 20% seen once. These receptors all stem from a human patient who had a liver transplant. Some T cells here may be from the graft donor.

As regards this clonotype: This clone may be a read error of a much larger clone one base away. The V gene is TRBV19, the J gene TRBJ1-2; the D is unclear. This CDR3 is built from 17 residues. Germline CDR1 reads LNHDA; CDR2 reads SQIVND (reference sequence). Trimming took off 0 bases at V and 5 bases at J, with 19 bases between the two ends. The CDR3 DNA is TGTGCCAGTAGTATAGAACCGCAGAAAACGTCTCATTATGGCTACACCTTC. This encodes CASSIEPQKTSHYGYTF.

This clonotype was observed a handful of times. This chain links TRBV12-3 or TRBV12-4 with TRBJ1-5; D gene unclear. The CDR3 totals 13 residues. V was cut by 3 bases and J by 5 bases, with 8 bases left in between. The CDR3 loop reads CASSFRSDQPQHF. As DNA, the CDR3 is TGTGCCAGCAGTTTCAGGTCAGATCAGCCCCAGCATTTT.

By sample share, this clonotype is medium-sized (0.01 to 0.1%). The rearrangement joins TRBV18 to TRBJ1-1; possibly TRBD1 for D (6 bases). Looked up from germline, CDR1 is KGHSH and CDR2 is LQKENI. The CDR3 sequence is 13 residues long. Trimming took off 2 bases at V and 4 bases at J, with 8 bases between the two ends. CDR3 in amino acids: CASSPKGGTEAFF. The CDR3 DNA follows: TGTGCCAGCTCACCAAAGGGGGGCACTGAAGCTTTCTTT.

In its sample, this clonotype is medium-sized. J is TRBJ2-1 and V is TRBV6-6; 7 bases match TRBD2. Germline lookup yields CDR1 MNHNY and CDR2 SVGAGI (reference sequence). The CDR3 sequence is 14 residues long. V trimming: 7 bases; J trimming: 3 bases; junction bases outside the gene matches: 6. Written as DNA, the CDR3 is TGTGCCAGCACTAGGGAGGGCAGCTACAATGAGCAGTTCTTC. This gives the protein CASTREGSYNEQFF.

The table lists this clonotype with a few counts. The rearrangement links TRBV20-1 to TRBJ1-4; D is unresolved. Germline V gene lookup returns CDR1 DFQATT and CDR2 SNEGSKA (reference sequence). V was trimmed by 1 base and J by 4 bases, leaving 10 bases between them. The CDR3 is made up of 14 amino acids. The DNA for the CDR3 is TGCAGTGCTAGAGCCCCAGGACGTAATGAAAAACTGTTTTTT. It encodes CSARAPGRNEKLFF.

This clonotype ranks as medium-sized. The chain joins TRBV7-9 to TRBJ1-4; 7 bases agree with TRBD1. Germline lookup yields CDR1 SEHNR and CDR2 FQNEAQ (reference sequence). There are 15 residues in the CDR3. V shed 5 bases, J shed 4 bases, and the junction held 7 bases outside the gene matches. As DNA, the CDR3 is TGTGCCAGCAGCGAGGGACAGCTCCTTAATGAAAAACTGTTTTTT. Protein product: CASSEGQLLNEKLFF.

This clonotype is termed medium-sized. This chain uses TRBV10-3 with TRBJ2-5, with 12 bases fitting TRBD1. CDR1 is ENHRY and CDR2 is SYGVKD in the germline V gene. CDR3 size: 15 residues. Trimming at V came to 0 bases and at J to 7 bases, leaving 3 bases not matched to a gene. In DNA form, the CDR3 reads TGTGCCATCAGTGAGTCGGGACAGGGGGCCGGGACCCAGTACTTC. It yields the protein CAISESGQGAGTQYF.

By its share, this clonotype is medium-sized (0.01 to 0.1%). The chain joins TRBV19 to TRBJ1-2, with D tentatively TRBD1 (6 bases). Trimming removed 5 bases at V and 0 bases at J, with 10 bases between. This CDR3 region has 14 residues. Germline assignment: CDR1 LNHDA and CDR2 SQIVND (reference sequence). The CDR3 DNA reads TGTGCCAGTAGTTTACAGGGAGCTAACTATGGCTACACCTTC. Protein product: CASSLQGANYGYTF.

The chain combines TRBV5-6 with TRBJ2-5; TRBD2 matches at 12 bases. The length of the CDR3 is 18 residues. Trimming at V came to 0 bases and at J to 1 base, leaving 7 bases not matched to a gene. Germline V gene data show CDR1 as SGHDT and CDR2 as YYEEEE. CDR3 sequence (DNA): TGTGCCAGCAGCTTGGTACTAGCGGGGGGTCCCTCCCAAGAGACCCAGTACTTC. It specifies CASSLVLAGGPSQETQYF.

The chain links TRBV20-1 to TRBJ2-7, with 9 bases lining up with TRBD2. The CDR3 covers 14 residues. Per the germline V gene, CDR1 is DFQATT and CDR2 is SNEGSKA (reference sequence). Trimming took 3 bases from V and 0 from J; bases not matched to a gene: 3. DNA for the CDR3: TGCAGTGCTAGTTTAGCGGGGGACTCCTACGAGCAGTACTTC. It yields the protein CSASLAGDSYEQYF.

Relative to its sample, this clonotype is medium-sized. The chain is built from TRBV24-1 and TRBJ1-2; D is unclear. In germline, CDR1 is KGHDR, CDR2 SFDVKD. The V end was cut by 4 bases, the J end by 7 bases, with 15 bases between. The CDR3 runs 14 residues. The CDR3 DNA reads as TGTGCCACCAGTGACTCCACCATAGACGGTGGCTACACCTTC. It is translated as CATSDSTIDGGYTF.

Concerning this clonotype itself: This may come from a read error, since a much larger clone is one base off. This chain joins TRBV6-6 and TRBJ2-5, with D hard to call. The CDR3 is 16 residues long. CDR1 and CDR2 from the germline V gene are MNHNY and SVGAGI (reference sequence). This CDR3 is CASGYTSDPRSETQYF. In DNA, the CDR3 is TGTGCCAGCGGTTACACCTCCGACCCGAGAAGTGAGACCCAGTACTTC.

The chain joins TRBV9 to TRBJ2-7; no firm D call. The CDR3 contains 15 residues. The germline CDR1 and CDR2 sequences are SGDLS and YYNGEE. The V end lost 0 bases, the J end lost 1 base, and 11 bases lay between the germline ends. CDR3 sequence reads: CASSVGHLESYEQYF. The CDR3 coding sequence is TGTGCCAGCAGCGTAGGACACCTAGAATCCTACGAGCAGTACTTC.

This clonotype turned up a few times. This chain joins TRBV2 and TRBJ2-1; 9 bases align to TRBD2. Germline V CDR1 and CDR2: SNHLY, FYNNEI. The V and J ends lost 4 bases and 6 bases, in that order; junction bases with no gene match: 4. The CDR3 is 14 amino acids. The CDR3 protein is CASSAETSGNEQFF. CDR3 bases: TGTGCCAGCAGTGCGGAGACTAGCGGCAATGAGCAGTTCTTC.

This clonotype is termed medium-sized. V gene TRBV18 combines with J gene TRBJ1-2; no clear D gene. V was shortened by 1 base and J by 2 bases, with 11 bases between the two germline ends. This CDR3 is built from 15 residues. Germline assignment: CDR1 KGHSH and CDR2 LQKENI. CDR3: CASSPQTGKNYGYTF. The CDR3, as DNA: TGTGCCAGCTCACCACAGACCGGGAAAAACTATGGCTACACCTTC.

The CDR3 region has the DNA TGTGCCAGTAGTGAGGAGGGCTACACCTTC. Amino acid sequence: CASSEEGYTF. The rearrangement joins TRBV19 to TRBJ1-2, with unresolved D. Germline lookup yields CDR1 LNHDA and CDR2 SQIVND (reference sequence). The CDR3 covers 10 residues. V shed 5 bases and J shed 8 bases, with 6 bases lying between them.

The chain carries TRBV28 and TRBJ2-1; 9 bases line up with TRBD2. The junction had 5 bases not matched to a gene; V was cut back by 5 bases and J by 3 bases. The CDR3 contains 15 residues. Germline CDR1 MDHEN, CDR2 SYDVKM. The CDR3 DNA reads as TGTGCCAGCAGTCTCCCGACTAGCGGCTACAATGAGCAGTTCTTC. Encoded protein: CASSLPTSGYNEQFF.

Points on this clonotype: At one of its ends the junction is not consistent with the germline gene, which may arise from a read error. The CDR3 loop reads CAGSEGRYEQYF. CDR3 bases: TGTGCCGGCAGTGAAGGGCGGTACGAGCAGTACTTC. The chain couples TRBV6-1 to TRBJ2-7, with D hard to call. The CDR3 extends over 12 amino acids. CDR1 and CDR2 from the germline V gene are MNHNS and SASEGT.

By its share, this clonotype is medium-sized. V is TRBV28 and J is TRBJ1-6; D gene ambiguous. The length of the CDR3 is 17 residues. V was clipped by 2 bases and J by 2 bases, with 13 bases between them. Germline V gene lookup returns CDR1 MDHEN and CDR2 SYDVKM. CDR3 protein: CASSLGPAAAYNSPLHF. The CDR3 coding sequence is TGTGCCAGCAGTTTAGGGCCGGCGGCGGCCTATAATTCACCCCTCCACTTT.

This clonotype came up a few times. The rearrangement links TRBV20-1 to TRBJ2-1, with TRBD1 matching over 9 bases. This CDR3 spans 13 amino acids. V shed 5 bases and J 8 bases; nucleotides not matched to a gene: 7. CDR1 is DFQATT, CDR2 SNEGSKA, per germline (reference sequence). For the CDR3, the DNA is TGCAGTGCTCCGGGACAGGGATTCGATGAGCAGTTCTTC. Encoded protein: CSAPGQGFDEQFF.

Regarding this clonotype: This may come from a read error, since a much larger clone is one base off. The CDR3 sequence is CASCRSNTGELFF. The CDR3 region has the DNA TGTGCCAGTTGCAGGTCGAACACCGGGGAGCTGTTTTTT. This chain connects TRBV19 to TRBJ2-2; D is ambiguous. This CDR3 spans 13 amino acids. The germline V gene has CDR1 LNHDA and CDR2 SQIVND (reference sequence). V was shortened by 8 bases and J by 0 bases, with 7 bases between the two germline ends.

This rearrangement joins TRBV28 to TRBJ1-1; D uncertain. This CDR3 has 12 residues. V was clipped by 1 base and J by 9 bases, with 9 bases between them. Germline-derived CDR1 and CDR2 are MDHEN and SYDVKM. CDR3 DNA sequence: TGTGCCAGCAGTTTATCGGGGTACCAAGCTTTCTTT. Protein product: CASSLSGYQAFF.

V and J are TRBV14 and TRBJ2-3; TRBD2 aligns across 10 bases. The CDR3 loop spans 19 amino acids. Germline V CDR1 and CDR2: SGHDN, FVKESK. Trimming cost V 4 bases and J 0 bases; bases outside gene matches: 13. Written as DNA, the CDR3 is TGTGCCAGCAGCCCCCCTGGACTAGCGGCGCTTTCTAGCACAGATACGCAGTATTTT. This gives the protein CASSPPGLAALSSTDTQYF.

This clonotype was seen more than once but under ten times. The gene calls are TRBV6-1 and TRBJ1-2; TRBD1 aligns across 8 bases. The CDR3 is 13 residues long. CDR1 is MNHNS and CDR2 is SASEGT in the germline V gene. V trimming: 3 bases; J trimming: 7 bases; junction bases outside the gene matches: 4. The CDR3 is CASSDGQGSGYTF. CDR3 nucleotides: TGTGCCAGCAGTGACGGACAGGGTTCTGGCTACACCTTC.

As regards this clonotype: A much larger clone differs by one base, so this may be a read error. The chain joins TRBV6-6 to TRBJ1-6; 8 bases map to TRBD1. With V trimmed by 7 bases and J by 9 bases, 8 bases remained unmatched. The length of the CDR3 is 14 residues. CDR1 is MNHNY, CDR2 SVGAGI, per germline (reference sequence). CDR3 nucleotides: TGTGCCAGCAACCCCGGACAGGGAATTTCACCCCTCCACTTT. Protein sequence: CASNPGQGISPLHF.

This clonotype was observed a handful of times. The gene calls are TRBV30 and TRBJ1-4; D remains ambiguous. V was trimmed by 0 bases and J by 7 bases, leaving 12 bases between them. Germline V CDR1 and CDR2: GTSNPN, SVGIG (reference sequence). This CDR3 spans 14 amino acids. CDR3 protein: CAWSVSGVREKLFF. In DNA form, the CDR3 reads TGTGCCTGGAGTGTAAGCGGGGTACGTGAAAAACTGTTTTTT.

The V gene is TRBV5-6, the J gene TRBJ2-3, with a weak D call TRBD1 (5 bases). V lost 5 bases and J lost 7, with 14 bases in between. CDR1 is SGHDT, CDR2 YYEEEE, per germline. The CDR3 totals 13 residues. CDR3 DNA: TGTGCCAGCAGTCGCCAGGGTCCTAATACGCAGTATTTT. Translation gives CASSRQGPNTQYF.

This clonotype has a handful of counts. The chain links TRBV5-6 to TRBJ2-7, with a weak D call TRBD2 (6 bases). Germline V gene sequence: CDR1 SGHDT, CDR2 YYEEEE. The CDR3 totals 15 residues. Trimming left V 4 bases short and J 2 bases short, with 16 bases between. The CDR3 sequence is CASSTPGTGTYEQYF. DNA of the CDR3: TGTGCCAGCAGCACTCCCGGGACTGGGACCTACGAGCAGTACTTC.

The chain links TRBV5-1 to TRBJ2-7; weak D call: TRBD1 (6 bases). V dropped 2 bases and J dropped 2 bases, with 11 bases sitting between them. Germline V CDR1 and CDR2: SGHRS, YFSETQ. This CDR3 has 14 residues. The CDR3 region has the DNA TGCGCCAGCAGCTTAGGACAGCGGACCTACGAGCAGTACTTC. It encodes CASSLGQRTYEQYF. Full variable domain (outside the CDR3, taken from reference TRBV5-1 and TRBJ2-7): KAGVTQTPRYLIKTRGQQVTLSCSPISGHRSVSWYQQTPGQGLQFLFEYFSETQRNKGNFPGRFSGRQFSNSRSEMNVSTLELGDSALYLCASSLGQRTYEQYFGPGTRLTVT.

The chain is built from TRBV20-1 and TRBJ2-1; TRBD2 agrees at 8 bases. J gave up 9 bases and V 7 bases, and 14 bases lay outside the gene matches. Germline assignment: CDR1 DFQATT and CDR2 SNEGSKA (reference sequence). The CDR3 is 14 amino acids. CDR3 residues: CSVGGGLTWAEQFF. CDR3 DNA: TGCAGTGTGGGCGGGGGGTTGACGTGGGCTGAGCAGTTCTTC.

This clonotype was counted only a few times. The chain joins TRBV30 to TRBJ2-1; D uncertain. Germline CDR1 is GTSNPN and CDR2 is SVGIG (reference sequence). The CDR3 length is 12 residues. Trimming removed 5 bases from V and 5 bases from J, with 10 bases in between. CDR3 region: CAWALRDNEQFF. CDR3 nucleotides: TGTGCCTGGGCCCTCCGGGACAATGAGCAGTTCTTC.

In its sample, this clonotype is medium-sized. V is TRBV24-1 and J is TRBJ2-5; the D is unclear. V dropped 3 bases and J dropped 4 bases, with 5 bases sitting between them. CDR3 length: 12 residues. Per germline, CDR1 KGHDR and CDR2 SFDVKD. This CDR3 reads CATSDRLETQYF. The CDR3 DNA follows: TGTGCCACCAGTGATCGACTAGAGACCCAGTACTTC.